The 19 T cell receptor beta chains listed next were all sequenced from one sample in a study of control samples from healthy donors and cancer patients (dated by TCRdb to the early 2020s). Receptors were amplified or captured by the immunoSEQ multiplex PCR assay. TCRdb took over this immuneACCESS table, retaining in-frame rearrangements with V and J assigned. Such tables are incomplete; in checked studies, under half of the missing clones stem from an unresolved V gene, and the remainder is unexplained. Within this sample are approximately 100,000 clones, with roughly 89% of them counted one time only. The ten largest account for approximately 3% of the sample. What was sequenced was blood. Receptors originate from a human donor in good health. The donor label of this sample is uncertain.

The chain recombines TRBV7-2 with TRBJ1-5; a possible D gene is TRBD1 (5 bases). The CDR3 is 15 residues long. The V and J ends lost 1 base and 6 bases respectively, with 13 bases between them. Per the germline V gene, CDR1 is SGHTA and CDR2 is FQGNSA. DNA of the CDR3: TGTGCCAGCAGCTTAGTCGGGGCAGAGGGTCAGCCCCAGCATTTT. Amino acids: CASSLVGAEGQPQHF.

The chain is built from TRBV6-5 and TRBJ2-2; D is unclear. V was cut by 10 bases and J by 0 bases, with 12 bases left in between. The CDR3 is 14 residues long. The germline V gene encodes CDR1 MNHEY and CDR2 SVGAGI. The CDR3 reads CATEANTNTGELFF. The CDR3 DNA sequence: TGTGCCACTGAGGCGAACACGAACACCGGGGAGCTGTTTTTT.

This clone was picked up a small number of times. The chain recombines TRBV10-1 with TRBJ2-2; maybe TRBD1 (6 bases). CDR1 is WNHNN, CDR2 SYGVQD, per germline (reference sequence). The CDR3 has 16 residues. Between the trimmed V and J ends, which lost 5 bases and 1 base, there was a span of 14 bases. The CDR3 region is CASSLTGTLNTGELFF. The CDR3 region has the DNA TGCGCCAGCAGTCTAACCGGGACACTGAACACCGGGGAGCTGTTTTTT.

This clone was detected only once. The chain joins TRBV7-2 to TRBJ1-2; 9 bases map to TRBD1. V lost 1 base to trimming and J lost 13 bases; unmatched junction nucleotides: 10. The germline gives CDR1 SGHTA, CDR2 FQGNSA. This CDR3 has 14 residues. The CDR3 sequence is CASSLEGQGGRGTF. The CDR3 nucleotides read TGTGCCAGCAGCTTAGAGGGACAGGGCGGGCGTGGCACCTTC.

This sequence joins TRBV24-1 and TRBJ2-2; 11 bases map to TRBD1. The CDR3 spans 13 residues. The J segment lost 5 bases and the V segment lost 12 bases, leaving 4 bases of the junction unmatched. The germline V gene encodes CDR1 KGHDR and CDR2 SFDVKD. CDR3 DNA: TGTGCCTCCGGGACAGGGGGGACCGGGGAGCTGTTTTTT. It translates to CASGTGGTGELFF.

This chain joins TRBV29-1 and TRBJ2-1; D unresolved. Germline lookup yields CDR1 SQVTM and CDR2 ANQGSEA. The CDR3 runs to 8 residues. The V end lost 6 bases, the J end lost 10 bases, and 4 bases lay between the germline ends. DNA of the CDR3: TGCAGCGTCGGGGAGCAGTTCTTC. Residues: CSVGEQFF.

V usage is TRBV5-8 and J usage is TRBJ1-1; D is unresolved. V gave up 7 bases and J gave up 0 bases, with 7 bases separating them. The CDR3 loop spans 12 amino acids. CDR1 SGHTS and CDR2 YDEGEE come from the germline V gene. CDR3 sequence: CASFAMNTEAFF. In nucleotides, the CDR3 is TGTGCCAGCTTCGCCATGAACACTGAAGCTTTCTTT.

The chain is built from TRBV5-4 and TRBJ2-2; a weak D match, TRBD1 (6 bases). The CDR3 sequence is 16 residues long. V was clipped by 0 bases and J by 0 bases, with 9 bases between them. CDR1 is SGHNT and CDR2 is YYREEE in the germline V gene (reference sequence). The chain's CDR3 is CASSLGSGANTGELFF. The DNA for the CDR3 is TGTGCCAGCAGCTTGGGGTCAGGGGCGAACACCGGGGAGCTGTTTTTT.

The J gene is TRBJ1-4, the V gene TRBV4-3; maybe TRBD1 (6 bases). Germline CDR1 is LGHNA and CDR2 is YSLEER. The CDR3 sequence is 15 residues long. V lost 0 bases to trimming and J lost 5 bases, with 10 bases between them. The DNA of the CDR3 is TGCGCCAGCAGCCAAGATAGGAGGGGGAATGAAAAACTGTTTTTT. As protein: CASSQDRRGNEKLFF.

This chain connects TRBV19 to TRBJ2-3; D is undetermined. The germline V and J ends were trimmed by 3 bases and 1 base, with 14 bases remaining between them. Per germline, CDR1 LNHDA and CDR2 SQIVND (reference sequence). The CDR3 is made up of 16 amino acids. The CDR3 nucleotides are TGTGCCAGTAGTATGCCCACGTTTGGAGGCACAGATACGCAGTATTTT. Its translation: CASSMPTFGGTDTQYF.

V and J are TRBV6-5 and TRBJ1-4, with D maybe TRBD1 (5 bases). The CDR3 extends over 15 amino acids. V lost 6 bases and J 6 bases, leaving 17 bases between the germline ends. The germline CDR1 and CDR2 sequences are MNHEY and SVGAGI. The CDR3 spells CASRPAGTTYEKLFF. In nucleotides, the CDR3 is TGTGCCAGCAGACCCGCCGGGACCACCTATGAAAAACTGTTTTTT.

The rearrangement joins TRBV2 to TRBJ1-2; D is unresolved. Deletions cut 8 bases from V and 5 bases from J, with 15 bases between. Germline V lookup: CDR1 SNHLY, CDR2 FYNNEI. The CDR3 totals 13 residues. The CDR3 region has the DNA TGTGCCAGCGCGTCGCAAGTGGGTTATGGCTACACCTTC. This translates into CASASQVGYGYTF.

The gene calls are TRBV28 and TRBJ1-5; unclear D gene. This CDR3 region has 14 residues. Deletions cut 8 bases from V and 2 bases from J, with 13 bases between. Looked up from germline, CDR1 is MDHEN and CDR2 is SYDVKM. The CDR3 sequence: CASGKLGRNQPQHF. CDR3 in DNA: TGTGCCAGCGGTAAACTAGGACGCAATCAGCCCCAGCATTTT.

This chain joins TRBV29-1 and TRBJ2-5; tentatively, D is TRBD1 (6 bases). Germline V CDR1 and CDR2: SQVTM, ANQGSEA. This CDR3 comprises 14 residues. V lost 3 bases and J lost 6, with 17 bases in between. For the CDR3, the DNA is TGCAGCGTTGACCAGGGGTCGGGGTGGAAGACCCAGTACTTC. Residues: CSVDQGSGWKTQYF. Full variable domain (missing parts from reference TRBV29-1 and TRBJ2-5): SAVISQKPSRDICQRGTSLTIQCQVDSQVTMMFWYRQQPGQSLTLIATANQGSEATYESGFVIDKFPISRPNLTFSTLTVSNMSPEDSSIYLCSVDQGSGWKTQYFGPGTRLLVL.

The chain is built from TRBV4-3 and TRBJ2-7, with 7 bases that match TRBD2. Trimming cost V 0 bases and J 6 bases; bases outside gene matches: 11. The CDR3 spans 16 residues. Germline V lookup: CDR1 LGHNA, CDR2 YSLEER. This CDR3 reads CASSQDRGSPLSEQYV. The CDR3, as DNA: TGCGCCAGCAGCCAAGATCGCGGGAGCCCACTCTCCGAGCAGTACGTC.

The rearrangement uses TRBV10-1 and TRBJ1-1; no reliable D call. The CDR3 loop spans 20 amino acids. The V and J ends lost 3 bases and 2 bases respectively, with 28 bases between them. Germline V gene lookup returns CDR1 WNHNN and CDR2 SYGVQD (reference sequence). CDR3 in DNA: TGCGCCAGCAGTGATGAAGAGTCTGGAGGTCTCTCGCCAACTAACACTGAAGCTTTCTTT. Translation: CASSDEESGGLSPTNTEAFF.

The CDR3 spells CASNSGTPHEAFF. The CDR3 DNA reads as TGCGCCAGCAACTCAGGGACCCCCCATGAAGCTTTCTTT. The chain employs TRBV10-2 and TRBJ1-1, with a possible D match to TRBD1 (5 bases). This CDR3 spans 13 amino acids. Trimming pared 7 bases from V and 7 bases from J, leaving 16 bases between. The germline V gene has CDR1 WSHSY and CDR2 SAAADI.

DNA of the CDR3: TGTGCCAGCAGCTTCGGAAACACTGAAGCTTTCTTT. Translated: CASSFGNTEAFF. J is TRBJ1-1 and V is TRBV11-2; D is undetermined. Germline CDR1 SGHAT, CDR2 FQNNGV. Trimming removed 3 bases at V and 2 bases at J, with 4 bases between. The CDR3 is made up of 12 amino acids.

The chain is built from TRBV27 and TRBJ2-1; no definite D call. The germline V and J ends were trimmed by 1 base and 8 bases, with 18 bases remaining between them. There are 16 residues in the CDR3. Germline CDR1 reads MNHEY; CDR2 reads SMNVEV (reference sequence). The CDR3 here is CASSLLAEKGWDEQFF. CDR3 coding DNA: TGTGCCAGCAGTTTATTGGCGGAAAAGGGATGGGATGAGCAGTTCTTC.